A single sample is the source of the 27 T cell receptor beta chains below, sequenced in a study of CD8 T cells in Susac syndrome. RNA, at about 0.5 to 1 ug, was reverse transcribed with random hexamers. TCRdb itself ran the immunoSEQ multiplex PCR reads through MiXCR, one entry per CDR3 protein. Of some 190,000 distinct CDR3 sequences listed, 85% to 95% were seen once; the top ten hold under 0.12%. Source material: CD4+ T cells from PBMCs. The source of these receptors is a human donor in good health.

J is TRBJ2-1 and V is TRBV24-1; 11 bases are a match to TRBD2. Trimming cost V 8 bases and J 3 bases; bases outside gene matches: 5. The CDR3 has 15 residues. Per germline, CDR1 KGHDR and CDR2 SFDVKD. The CDR3 DNA reads as TGTGCCACCAATTCCGGGACTAGCGGCTACAATGAGCAGTTCTTC. Translation: CATNSGTSGYNEQFF.

V gene TRBV12-3 or TRBV12-4 combines with J gene TRBJ2-1, with D tentatively TRBD2 (6 bases). The V and J ends lost 2 bases and 0 bases respectively, with 17 bases between them. This CDR3 comprises 18 residues. The CDR3 loop reads CASSLWRGGGDSYNEQFF. The CDR3 DNA reads as TGTGCCAGCAGTTTATGGCGGGGTGGTGGCGACTCCTACAATGAGCAGTTCTTC.

The chain uses TRBV28 and TRBJ1-2; the D is unclear. V dropped 6 bases and J dropped 7 bases, with 12 bases sitting between them. Germline V gene data show CDR1 as MDHEN and CDR2 as SYDVKM. The CDR3 length is 12 residues. This CDR3 is CASSRTGSGYTF. The CDR3 DNA follows: TGTGCCAGCAGCCGCACTGGCTCTGGCTACACCTTC.

This clonotype showed up just once. The J gene is TRBJ2-7, the V gene TRBV2, with 7 bases matching TRBD1. V lost 6 bases, J lost 0 bases, and 2 bases stayed unmatched. This CDR3 is 13 amino acids long. The V gene's germline CDR1 is SNHLY and CDR2 FYNNEI. The chain's CDR3 is CASSGQVSYEQYV. The DNA for the CDR3 is TGTGCCAGCAGCGGACAGGTCTCCTACGAGCAGTACGTC.

The chain couples TRBV15 to TRBJ2-2; D call uncertain. V gave up 3 bases and J gave up 8 bases, with 10 bases separating them. Germline V lookup: CDR1 LNHNV, CDR2 YYDKDF (reference sequence). CDR3 length equals 13 residues. The CDR3 region is CATSSAALGELFF. The CDR3, as DNA: TGTGCCACCAGCAGCGCTGCCCTTGGGGAGCTGTTTTTT.

The chain uses TRBV27 and TRBJ2-2; the D is unclear. The CDR3 runs 16 residues. CDR1 and CDR2 (germline): MNHEY, SMNVEV (reference sequence). Between the trimmed V and J ends, which lost 1 base and 1 base, there was a span of 10 bases. CDR3 in DNA: TGTGCCAGCAGTTTATACGAGAGCTTGAACACCGGGGAGCTGTTTTTT. It codes for CASSLYESLNTGELFF.

This chain joins TRBV18 and TRBJ2-3; TRBD1 matches 9 bases. The CDR3 runs to 16 residues. J gave up 2 bases and V 5 bases, and 8 bases lay outside the gene matches. Looked up from germline, CDR1 is KGHSH and CDR2 is LQKENI. CDR3 DNA: TGTGCCAGCTCAAAACGGACAGGGGCGATCACAGATACGCAGTATTTT. Its protein product is CASSKRTGAITDTQYF.

V gene TRBV7-9 combines with J gene TRBJ2-1, with 9 bases fitting TRBD2. CDR3 length: 14 amino acids. J lost 10 bases, V lost 5 bases, and 9 bases had no gene match. The germline V gene has CDR1 SEHNR and CDR2 FQNEAQ (reference sequence). CDR3 nucleotide sequence: TGTGCCAGCAGCCCCGCGGGGGGGGTAAAAGAGCAGTTCTTC. Translating gives CASSPAGGVKEQFF.

This chain connects TRBV18 to TRBJ2-3; no clear D. V lost 4 bases and J 0 bases, leaving 11 bases between the germline ends. The CDR3 consists of 15 residues. Germline CDR1 KGHSH, CDR2 LQKENI. The CDR3 nucleotides read TGTGCCAGCTCACTAGGAACCTCTAGCACAGATACGCAGTATTTT. This translates into CASSLGTSSTDTQYF. Filled out from reference TRBV18 and TRBJ2-3, the complete variable domain reads NAGVMQNPRHLVRRRGQEARLRCSPMKGHSHVYWYRQLPEEGLKFMVYLQKENIIDESGMPKERFSAEFPKEGPSILRIQQVVRGDSAAYFCASSLGTSSTDTQYFGPGTRLTVL.

The chain links TRBV6-1 to TRBJ2-7; the match to TRBD1 covers 7 bases. Trimming removed 3 bases from V and 1 base from J; junction bases left unmatched: 12. The CDR3 runs 17 residues. Germline V gene data show CDR1 as MNHNS and CDR2 as SASEGT. CDR3 protein: CASSDVGGQSVSYEQYV. CDR3 coding DNA: TGTGCCAGCAGTGACGTTGGGGGACAGTCGGTTTCCTACGAGCAGTACGTC.

The chain is built from TRBV20-1 and TRBJ2-5, with 8 bases lining up with TRBD2. CDR1 is DFQATT and CDR2 is SNEGSKA in the germline V gene (reference sequence). The CDR3 loop spans 14 amino acids. The ends lost 1 base at V and 5 bases at J; junction bases unmatched: 6. The CDR3, as DNA: TGCAGTGCTAGAGGGACTAGCTCTGTGGAGACCCAGTACTTC. Translation: CSARGTSSVETQYF.

V gene TRBV24-1 combines with J gene TRBJ2-5, with TRBD2 matching 13 bases. V dropped 3 bases and J dropped 5; count of bases not matched to a gene: 5. The CDR3 spans 16 residues. Germline values: CDR1 KGHDR, CDR2 SFDVKD. The CDR3 region is CATSDRGLAGVETQYF. The CDR3 DNA reads as TGTGCCACCAGTGATCGCGGACTAGCGGGAGTGGAGACCCAGTACTTC.

The chain carries TRBV4-1 and TRBJ2-7, with D unresolved. The CDR3 sequence is 13 residues long. V was shortened by 2 bases and J by 6 bases, with 11 bases between the two germline ends. Germline assignment: CDR1 MGHRA and CDR2 YSYEKL. CDR3 in DNA: TGCGCCAGCAGCCAATTGGACCCTCCCGAGCAGTACTTC. This encodes CASSQLDPPEQYF.

The rearrangement links TRBV3-1 to TRBJ2-1; D tentatively reads TRBD1 or TRBD2 (5 bases each). V was clipped by 2 bases and J by 12 bases, with 14 bases between them. CDR1 LGHDT and CDR2 YNNKEL come from the germline V gene (reference sequence). The CDR3 consists of 13 residues. CDR3 sequence reads: CASSQQSGRLQFF. The CDR3 coding sequence is TGTGCCAGCAGCCAACAATCGGGACGCCTGCAGTTCTTC.

The chain uses TRBV25-1 and TRBJ2-7; D possibly uses TRBD1 or TRBD2 (5 bases each). V lost 2 bases and J lost 3, with 11 bases in between. CDR3 length: 14 amino acids. Germline V CDR1 and CDR2: MGHDK, SYGVNS. CDR3 residues: CASSEGTLLYEQYF. CDR3 coding DNA: TGTGCCAGCAGTGAAGGGACCCTACTCTACGAGCAGTACTTC.

The gene calls are TRBV6-6 and TRBJ1-2; D gene ambiguous. Trimming removed 8 bases at V and 4 bases at J, with 11 bases between. The CDR3 runs 12 residues. Germline loops: CDR1 MNHNY, CDR2 SVGAGI (reference sequence). The CDR3 sequence: CASGAGSYGYTF. For the CDR3, the DNA is TGTGCCAGCGGTGCGGGAAGCTATGGCTACACCTTC.

The chain joins TRBV29-1 to TRBJ2-1; TRBD1 aligns across 8 bases. The length of the CDR3 is 15 residues. The V gene's germline CDR1 is SQVTM and CDR2 ANQGSEA. Unmatched junction bases numbered 12, after V lost 5 bases and J lost 6 bases. The chain's CDR3 is CSVNPTGAAANEQFF. DNA of the CDR3: TGCAGCGTTAATCCGACAGGGGCCGCGGCCAATGAGCAGTTCTTC.

The chain carries TRBV27 and TRBJ1-3; 7 bases match TRBD1. Looked up from germline, CDR1 is MNHEY and CDR2 is SMNVEV (reference sequence). The V and J ends lost 6 bases and 0 bases, in that order; junction bases with no gene match: 8. The CDR3 runs 16 residues. In DNA, the CDR3 is TGTGCCAGCAGCCGCGACAGGGCCGACTCTGGAAACACCATATATTTT. Protein product: CASSRDRADSGNTIYF.

The gene calls are TRBV29-1 and TRBJ2-5; 12 bases are shared with TRBD2. Trimming took 3 bases from V and 5 from J; bases not matched to a gene: 7. In germline, CDR1 is SQVTM, CDR2 ANQGSEA. This CDR3 is 15 amino acids long. Written as DNA, the CDR3 is TGCAGCGTTGATGCTGGACTAGCGGGAAGGGAGACCCAGTACTTC. This codes for CSVDAGLAGRETQYF. Complete variable domain (other parts from reference TRBV29-1 and TRBJ2-5): SAVISQKPSRDICQRGTSLTIQCQVDSQVTMMFWYRQQPGQSLTLIATANQGSEATYESGFVIDKFPISRPNLTFSTLTVSNMSPEDSSIYLCSVDAGLAGRETQYFGPGTRLLVL.

The chain has TRBV28 and TRBJ2-5; D ambiguous. CDR1 and CDR2 from the germline V gene are MDHEN and SYDVKM. CDR3 length: 13 residues. V lost 6 bases, J lost 2 bases, and 10 bases lay in between. The CDR3: CASRAPGQETQYF. The CDR3 DNA reads as TGTGCCAGCAGGGCCCCTGGGCAAGAGACCCAGTACTTC.

The V gene is TRBV28, the J gene TRBJ1-4; D uncertain. This CDR3 spans 15 amino acids. Germline assignment: CDR1 MDHEN and CDR2 SYDVKM. Trimming took 5 bases from V and 9 from J, leaving 19 bases between them. Here the CDR3 reads CASSTPTAGGQKLFF. CDR3 nucleotides: TGTGCCAGCAGTACTCCGACGGCCGGTGGACAAAAACTGTTTTTT.

The chain has TRBV29-1 and TRBJ1-2; 8 nucleotides agree with TRBD1. This CDR3 has 11 residues. V lost 7 bases to trimming and J lost 9 bases; unmatched junction nucleotides: 7. Germline V gene data show CDR1 as SQVTM and CDR2 as ANQGSEA. The CDR3 loop reads CSDLDRERYTF. In nucleotides, the CDR3 is TGCAGCGACTTGGACAGGGAGCGCTACACCTTC. Full variable domain (missing parts from reference TRBV29-1 and TRBJ1-2): SAVISQKPSRDICQRGTSLTIQCQVDSQVTMMFWYRQQPGQSLTLIATANQGSEATYESGFVIDKFPISRPNLTFSTLTVSNMSPEDSSIYLCSDLDRERYTFGSGTRLTVV.

The chain carries TRBV20-1 and TRBJ2-7; 10 bases agree with TRBD2. With V trimmed by 3 bases and J by 6 bases, 5 bases remained unmatched. Germline lookup yields CDR1 DFQATT and CDR2 SNEGSKA (reference sequence). The CDR3 length is 13 residues. CDR3 sequence reads: CSASASGGGEQYF. CDR3 bases: TGCAGTGCTAGTGCTAGCGGGGGCGGCGAGCAGTACTTC.

V and J are TRBV6-5 and TRBJ2-1; weak D call: TRBD1 (6 bases). With 6 bases removed from V and 0 bases from J, the gap between germline ends came to 12 bases. Germline V gene data show CDR1 as MNHEY and CDR2 as SVGAGI. There are 15 residues in the CDR3. The CDR3 sequence: CASSPGQPSYNEQFF. CDR3 in DNA: TGTGCCAGCAGCCCGGGACAACCCTCCTACAATGAGCAGTTCTTC.

V usage is TRBV9 and J usage is TRBJ1-3; D is undetermined. V lost 0 bases to trimming and J lost 0 bases, with 7 bases between them. This CDR3 contains 15 residues. CDR1 SGDLS and CDR2 YYNGEE come from the germline V gene. The CDR3 reads CASSVDSYSGNTIYF. The CDR3 bases are TGTGCCAGCAGCGTAGACTCGTACTCTGGAAACACCATATATTTT.

The J gene is TRBJ1-1, the V gene TRBV6-2 or TRBV6-3; D call uncertain. The CDR3 has 15 amino acids. V lost 7 bases and J lost 0, with 15 bases in between. CDR1 is MNHEY and CDR2 is SVGEGT in the germline V gene. Here the CDR3 reads CASTPGLILNTEAFF. The CDR3 nucleotides read TGTGCCAGCACCCCGGGCCTAATCTTGAACACTGAAGCTTTCTTT.

V and J are TRBV12-3 or TRBV12-4 and TRBJ2-3; TRBD2 might be the D (6 bases). The length of the CDR3 is 11 residues. Trimming shortened V by 8 bases and J by 10 bases, and 13 bases separated the two germline ends. CDR3 sequence reads: CASSQEGPQYF. Here the CDR3 DNA reads TGTGCCAGCTCCCAGGAGGGGCCGCAGTATTTT.